Detailed here is one T cell receptor beta chain. These data are taken from a study of tumor and adjacent non-tumor tissue in lung cancer. Study information: About 4.17 million productive TCRbeta reads were obtained per sample on average.

No cell sorting was done before RNA was extracted from the tissue. A modified ARM-PCR protocol with three rounds of nested PCR amplified TCRbeta. TCRdb re-called the multiplex PCR reads through MiXCR, storing one row per CDR3 protein. This table holds around 70,000 distinct CDR3 sequences, more than 70% found once. Material for sequencing was lung tumor tissue. This receptor was taken from a man in his fifties or sixties with non-small cell lung cancer.

DNA for the CDR3: TGTGCCAGCAGCACGACTAGAGACGAGCAGTACTTC. Amino acid sequence: CASSTTRDEQYF. J is TRBJ2-7 and V is TRBV11-2, with a tentative D call TRBD2 (6 bases). This CDR3 has 12 amino acids. CDR1 and CDR2 from the germline V gene are SGHAT and FQNNGV. Trimming left V 5 bases short and J 5 bases short, with 10 bases between.